This TCR beta chain was recovered during a study of Ad26.COV2.S vaccination and SARS-CoV-2 variants. Study-level information: Vaccine-arm donor from the placebo-controlled COV1001 Ad26.COV2.S trial.

Here immunoSEQ multiplex PCR was the method, and the copy in TCRdb shows in-frame clones only, minus some. The data show about 430,000 clones, 90% seen once. The CDR3 covers 15 residues. The germline V gene encodes CDR1 SGHRS and CDR2 YFSETQ. V lost 0 bases, J lost 1 base, and 4 bases stayed unmatched. The study, taken as a whole, reports: The placebo group had lower spike-specific TCR breadth than the vaccine recipients did.

Note on this clone: Its target is not known.

The treatment here: some 20 received Ad26.COV2.S at low or high dose, single or two shots; about 5 received placebo; per-sample allocation not given. After the first vaccine or placebo injection, samples were drawn on day 63. The TCR was taken from a person between 18 and 60 years old who received the Ad26.COV2.S COVID-19 vaccine or a placebo. The chain links TRBV5-1 to TRBJ2-7, with 7 bases aligning to TRBD2. The source material was peripheral blood, sampled in a trial of Ad26.COV2.S vaccine versus placebo. The CDR3 spells CASSLVAGASYEQYF. DNA for the CDR3: TGCGCCAGCAGCTTGGTCGCGGGAGCGTCCTACGAGCAGTACTTC.